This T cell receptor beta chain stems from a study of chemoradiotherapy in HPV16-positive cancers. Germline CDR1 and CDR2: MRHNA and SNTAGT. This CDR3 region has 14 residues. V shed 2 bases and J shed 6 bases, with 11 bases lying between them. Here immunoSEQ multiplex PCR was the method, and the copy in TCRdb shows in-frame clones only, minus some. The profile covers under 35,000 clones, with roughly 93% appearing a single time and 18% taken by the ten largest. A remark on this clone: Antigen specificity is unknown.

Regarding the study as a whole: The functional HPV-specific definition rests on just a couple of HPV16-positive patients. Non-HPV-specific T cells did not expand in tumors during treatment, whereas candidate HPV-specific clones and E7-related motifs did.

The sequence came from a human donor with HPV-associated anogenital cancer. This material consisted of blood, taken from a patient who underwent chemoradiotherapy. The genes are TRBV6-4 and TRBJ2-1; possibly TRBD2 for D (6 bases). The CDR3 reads CASSDRGGSNEQFF. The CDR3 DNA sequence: TGTGCCAGCAGTGACCGAGGAGGGAGCAATGAGCAGTTCTTC.